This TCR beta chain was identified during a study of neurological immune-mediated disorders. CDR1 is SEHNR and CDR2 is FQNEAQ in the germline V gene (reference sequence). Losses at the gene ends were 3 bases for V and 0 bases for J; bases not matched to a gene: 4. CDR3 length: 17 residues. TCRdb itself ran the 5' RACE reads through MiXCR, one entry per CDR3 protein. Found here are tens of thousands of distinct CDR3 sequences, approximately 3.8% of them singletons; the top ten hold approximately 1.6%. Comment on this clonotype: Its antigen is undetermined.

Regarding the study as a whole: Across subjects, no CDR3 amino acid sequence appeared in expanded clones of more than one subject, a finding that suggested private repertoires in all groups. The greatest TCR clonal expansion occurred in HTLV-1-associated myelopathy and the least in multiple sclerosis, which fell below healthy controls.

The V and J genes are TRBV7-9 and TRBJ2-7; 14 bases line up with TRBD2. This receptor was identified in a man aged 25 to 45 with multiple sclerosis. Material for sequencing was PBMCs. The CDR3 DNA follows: TGTGCCAGCAGCTTCGGACTAGCGGGAGGTACCTCCTACGAGCAGTACTTC. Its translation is CASSFGLAGGTSYEQYF.